A selection of T cell receptor beta chains follows, all from one sample in a study of cytomegalovirus exposure and HLA in healthy donors. Libraries were prepared by immunoSEQ multiplex PCR; TCRdb keeps only in-frame clonotypes and omits some of them. The sample has about 170,000 clones; around 82% are singletons. What was sequenced was PBMCs. All receptors come from a woman aged 45-65 years in good health and CMV-seropositive. CDR3s include the opening cysteine and the closing phenylalanine or tryptophan.

v_call	cdr3_aa
TRBV7-9	CASSPTGGTTEAFF
TRBV9	CASSVGQNQPQHF
TRBV30	CAWSLDLSGANVLTF
TRBV30	CAWSPRASISTDTQYF
TRBV27	CASRRGTANNQPQHF
TRBV9	CASVGAQAFF
TRBV5-1	CASSLGGEQYF
TRBV19	CASSMVMPLGRNTIYF
TRBV7-8	CASTRGTEAFF
TRBV4-2	CASSQDRGKGAYGYTF
TRBV25-1	CASSESGRAFTDTQYF
TRBV19	CASSIGTTWDTQYF
TRBV29-1	CSLGTGRETQYF
TRBV7-2	CASRPTSGYEQYF
TRBV7-6	CASSLVEETQYF
TRBV29-1	CSVVQGHGRPQHF
TRBV5-1	CASSLGQVTDTQYF
TRBV27	CASSPLRGAYNEQFF
TRBV5-1	CASKQGDTQYF
TRBV10-1	CASSESRFSGNTQYF
TRBV30	CAWSGGQRIQPQHF
TRBV19	CASSISINRVNSPLHF
TRBV5-8	CASSLGGTGGGEQYF
TRBV5-1	CASSSGLAGLTDTQYF
TRBV7-8	CASSLAPDYSVSGNTIYF
TRBV7-3	CASSSTGGGDEQFF